In its sample, the clone carrying this T cell receptor (beta chain) was seen a few times. The target antigen is unknown. Germline V lookup: CDR1 SGHTA, CDR2 FQGNSA. CDR3 length: 16 residues. V dropped 2 bases and J dropped 3 bases, with 15 bases sitting between them. Combining a sample-barcoded 5' primer with a J-beta primer mix, a second PCR ran for 7 to 11 cycles. Unique molecular identifiers of 12 random nucleotides labeled each cDNA. TCRdb re-called the 5' RACE reads with MiXCR, one entry per CDR3 protein. The table shows around 790,000 distinct CDR3 sequences, with under 45% occurring only once. Isolation of PBMCs gave at least 6 million cells per sample. The data stem from a study of blood T cells in healthy people across ages. About the study: Per two T cells, template switching captured roughly one barcoded beta molecule. Study-level findings and limits: With naive T cell percentage, TCR beta diversity showed a strong correlation.

What was sequenced was blood. The receptor comes from a man aged 60 to 75 in good health. The chain uses TRBV7-2 and TRBJ2-3; D call uncertain. CDR3 nucleotide sequence: TGTGCCAGCAGCTTAAGTGGCAGGTCTCTGACAGATACGCAGTATTTT. Encoded protein: CASSLSGRSLTDTQYF.